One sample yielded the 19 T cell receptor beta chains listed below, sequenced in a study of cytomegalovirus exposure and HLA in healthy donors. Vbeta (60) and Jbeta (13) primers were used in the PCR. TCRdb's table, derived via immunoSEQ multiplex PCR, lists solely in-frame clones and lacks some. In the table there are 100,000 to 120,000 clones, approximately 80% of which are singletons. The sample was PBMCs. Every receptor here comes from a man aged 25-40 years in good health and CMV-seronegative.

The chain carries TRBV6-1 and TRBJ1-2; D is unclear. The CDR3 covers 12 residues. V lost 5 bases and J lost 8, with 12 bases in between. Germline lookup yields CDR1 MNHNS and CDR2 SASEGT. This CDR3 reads CASSLGLEGYTF. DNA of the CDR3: TGTGCCAGCAGTCTTGGGTTGGAGGGCTACACCTTC.

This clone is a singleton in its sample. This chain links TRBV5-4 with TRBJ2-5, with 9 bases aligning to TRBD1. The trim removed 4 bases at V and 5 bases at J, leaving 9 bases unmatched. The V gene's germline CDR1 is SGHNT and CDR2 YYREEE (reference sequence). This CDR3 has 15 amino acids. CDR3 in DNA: TGTGCCAGCAGCAGACTCGGGACAGGGCACGAGACCCAGTACTTC. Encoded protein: CASSRLGTGHETQYF. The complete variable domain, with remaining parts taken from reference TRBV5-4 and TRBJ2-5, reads ETGVTQSPTHLIKTRGQQVTLRCSSQSGHNTVSWYQQALGQGPQFIFQYYREEENGRGNFPPRFSGLQFPNYSSELNVNALELDDSALYLCASSRLGTGHETQYFGPGTRLLVL.

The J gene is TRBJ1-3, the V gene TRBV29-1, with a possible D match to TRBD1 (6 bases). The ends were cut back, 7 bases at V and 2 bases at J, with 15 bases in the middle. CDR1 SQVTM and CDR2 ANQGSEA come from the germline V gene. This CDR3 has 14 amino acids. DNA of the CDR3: TGCAGCGCCGCCGGGGGGGCGGCTGGAAACACCATATATTTT. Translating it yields CSAAGGAAGNTIYF.

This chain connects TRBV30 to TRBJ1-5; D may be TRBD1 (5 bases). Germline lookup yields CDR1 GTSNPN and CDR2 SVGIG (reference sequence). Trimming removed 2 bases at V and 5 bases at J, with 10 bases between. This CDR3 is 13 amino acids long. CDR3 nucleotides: TGTGCCTGGAGTCCCGGGGGGGATCAGCCCCAGCATTTT. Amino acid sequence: CAWSPGGDQPQHF.

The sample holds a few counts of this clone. The DNA for the CDR3 is TGTGCCAGCGGGAGCGGGTGGGACCGCGAGCAGTACTTC. Protein product: CASGSGWDREQYF. The V and J genes are TRBV6-1 and TRBJ2-7, with D perhaps matching TRBD2 (6 bases). CDR3 length: 13 amino acids. V lost 8 bases, J lost 6 bases, and 17 bases lay in between. Germline lookup yields CDR1 MNHNS and CDR2 SASEGT.

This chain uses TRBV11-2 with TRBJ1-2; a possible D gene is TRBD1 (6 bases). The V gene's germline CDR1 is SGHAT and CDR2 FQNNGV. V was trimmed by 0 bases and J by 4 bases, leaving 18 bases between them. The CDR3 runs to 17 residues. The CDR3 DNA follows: TGTGCCAGCAGCTTAGATCGGACAGCCACTAGAATCTATGGCTACACCTTC. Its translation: CASSLDRTATRIYGYTF. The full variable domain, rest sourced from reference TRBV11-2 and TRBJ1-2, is EAGVAQSPRYKIIEKRQSVAFWCNPISGHATLYWYQQILGQGPKLLIQFQNNGVVDDSQLPKDRFSAERLKGVDSTLKIQPAKLEDSAVYLCASSLDRTATRIYGYTFGSGTRLTVV.

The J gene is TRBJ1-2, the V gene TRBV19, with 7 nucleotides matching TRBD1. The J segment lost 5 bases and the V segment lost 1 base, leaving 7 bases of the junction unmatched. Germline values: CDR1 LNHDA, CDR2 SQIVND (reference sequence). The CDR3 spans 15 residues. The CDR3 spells CASSIAGTDEYGYTF. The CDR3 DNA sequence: TGTGCCAGTAGTATAGCCGGGACAGACGAATATGGCTACACCTTC.

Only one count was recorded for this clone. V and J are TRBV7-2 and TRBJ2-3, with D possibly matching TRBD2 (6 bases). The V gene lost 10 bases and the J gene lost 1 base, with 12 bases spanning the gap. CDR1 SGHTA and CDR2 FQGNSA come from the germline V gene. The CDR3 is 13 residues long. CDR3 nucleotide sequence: TGTGCCACCGAGGCGGGGCGCACAGATACGCAGTATTTT. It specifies CATEAGRTDTQYF.

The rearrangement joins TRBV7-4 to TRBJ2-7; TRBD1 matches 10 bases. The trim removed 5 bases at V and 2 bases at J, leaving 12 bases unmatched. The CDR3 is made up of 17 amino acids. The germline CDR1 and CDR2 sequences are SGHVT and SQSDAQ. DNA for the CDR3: TGTGCCAGCAGCGACCCGGGACAGGGGTGGGGAACCTACGAGCAGTACTTC. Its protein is CASSDPGQGWGTYEQYF.

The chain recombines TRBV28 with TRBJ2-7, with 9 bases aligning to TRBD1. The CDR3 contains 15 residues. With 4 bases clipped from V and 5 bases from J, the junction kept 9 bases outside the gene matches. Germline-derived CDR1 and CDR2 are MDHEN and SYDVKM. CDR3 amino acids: CASSSPGTGFHEQYF. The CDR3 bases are TGTGCCAGCAGTTCCCCGGGGACAGGGTTCCACGAGCAGTACTTC.

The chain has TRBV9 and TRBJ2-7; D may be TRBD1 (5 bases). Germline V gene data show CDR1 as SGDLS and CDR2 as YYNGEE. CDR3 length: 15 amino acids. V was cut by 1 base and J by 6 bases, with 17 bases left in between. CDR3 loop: CASSVRSQGGGEQYF. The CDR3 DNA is TGTGCCAGCAGCGTAAGATCGCAGGGCGGTGGCGAGCAGTACTTC.

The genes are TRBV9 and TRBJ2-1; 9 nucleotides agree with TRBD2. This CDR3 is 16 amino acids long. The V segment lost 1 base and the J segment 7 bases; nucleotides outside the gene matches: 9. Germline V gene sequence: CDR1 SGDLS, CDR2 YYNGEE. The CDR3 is CASSVNAGGPGNEQFF. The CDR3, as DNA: TGTGCCAGCAGCGTAAACGCGGGAGGGCCGGGGAATGAGCAGTTCTTC.

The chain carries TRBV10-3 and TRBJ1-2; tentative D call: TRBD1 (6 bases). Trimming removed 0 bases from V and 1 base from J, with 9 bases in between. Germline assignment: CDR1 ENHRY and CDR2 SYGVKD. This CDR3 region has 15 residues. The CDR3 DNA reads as TGTGCCATCAGTGAGTCACAGGGCTATAACTATGGCTACACCTTC. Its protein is CAISESQGYNYGYTF.

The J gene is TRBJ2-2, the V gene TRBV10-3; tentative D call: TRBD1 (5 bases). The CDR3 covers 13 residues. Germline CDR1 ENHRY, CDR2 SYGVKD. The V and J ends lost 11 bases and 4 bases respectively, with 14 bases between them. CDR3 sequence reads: CAARVGPTGELFF. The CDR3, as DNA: TGTGCCGCCCGAGTGGGGCCCACCGGGGAGCTGTTTTTT.

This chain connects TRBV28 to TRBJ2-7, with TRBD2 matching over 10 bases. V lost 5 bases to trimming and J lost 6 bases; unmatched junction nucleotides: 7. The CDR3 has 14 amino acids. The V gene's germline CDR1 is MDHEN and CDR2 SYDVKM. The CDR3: CASSNPGLATEQYF. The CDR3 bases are TGTGCCAGCAGTAATCCGGGACTAGCGACCGAGCAGTACTTC. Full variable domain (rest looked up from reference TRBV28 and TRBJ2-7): DVKVTQSSRYLVKRTGEKVFLECVQDMDHENMFWYRQDPGLGLRLIYFSYDVKMKEKGDIPEGYSVSREKKERFSLILESASTNQTSMYLCASSNPGLATEQYFGPGTRLTVT.

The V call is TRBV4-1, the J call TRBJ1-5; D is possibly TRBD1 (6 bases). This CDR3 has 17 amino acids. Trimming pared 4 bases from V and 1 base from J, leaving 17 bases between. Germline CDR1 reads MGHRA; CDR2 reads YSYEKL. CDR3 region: CASSPQAAGESNQPQHF. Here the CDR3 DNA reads TGCGCCAGCAGCCCGCAGGCGGCAGGGGAGAGCAATCAGCCCCAGCATTTT.

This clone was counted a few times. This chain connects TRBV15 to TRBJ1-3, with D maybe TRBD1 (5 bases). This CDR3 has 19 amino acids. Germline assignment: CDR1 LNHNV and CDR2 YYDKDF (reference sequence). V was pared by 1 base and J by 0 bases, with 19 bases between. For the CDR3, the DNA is TGTGCCACCAGCAGAGTTGCAGGGCCCTTGACAGACTCTGGAAACACCATATATTTT. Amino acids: CATSRVAGPLTDSGNTIYF.

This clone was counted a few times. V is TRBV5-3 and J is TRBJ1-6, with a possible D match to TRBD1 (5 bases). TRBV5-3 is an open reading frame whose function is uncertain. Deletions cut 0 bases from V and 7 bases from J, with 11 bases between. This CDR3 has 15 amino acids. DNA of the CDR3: TGTGCCAGAAGCTTGGCCCGGGGGATCAATTCACCCCTCCACTTT. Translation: CARSLARGINSPLHF.

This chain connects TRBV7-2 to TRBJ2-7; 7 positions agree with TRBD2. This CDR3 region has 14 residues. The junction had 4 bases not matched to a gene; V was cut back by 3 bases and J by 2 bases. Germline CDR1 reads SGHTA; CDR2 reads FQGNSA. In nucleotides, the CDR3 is TGTGCCAGCAGCTTGGCGGGGGATCCCTACGAGCAGTACTTC. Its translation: CASSLAGDPYEQYF.